The 29 T cell receptor beta chains given below trace back to one sample, sequenced in a study of graft-versus-host responses after intestinal transplantation. The assay was immunoSEQ multiplex PCR, and TCRdb's table has in-frame clones only and misses some. The sample lists about 43,000 clones; roughly 94% were seen once. The starting material was PBMCs, obtained approximately 350 days after intestinal transplant. The receptor set was obtained from a human patient who received an intestinal transplant, so some T cells may come from the graft donor.

V and J are TRBV5-6 and TRBJ2-1, with 7 bases fitting TRBD1. CDR3 size: 15 residues. V lost 3 bases, J lost 3 bases, and 6 bases stayed unmatched. The germline V gene has CDR1 SGHDT and CDR2 YYEEEE. CDR3 sequence (DNA): TGTGCCAGCAGCTCACGACAGGGTGGCTACAATGAGCAGTTCTTC. It specifies CASSSRQGGYNEQFF.

The chain carries TRBV25-1 and TRBJ2-3, with D hard to call. The CDR3 covers 13 residues. Per germline, CDR1 MGHDK and CDR2 SYGVNS. The V gene lost 1 base and the J gene lost 6 bases, with 8 bases spanning the gap. CDR3 bases: TGTGCCAGCAGTGAATCTCGTGGGGATACGCAGTATTTT. Protein: CASSESRGDTQYF.

J is TRBJ2-3 and V is TRBV10-1, with TRBD1 matching 8 bases. Germline CDR1 reads WNHNN; CDR2 reads SYGVQD (reference sequence). CDR3 length: 15 amino acids. V lost 0 bases and J lost 1; bases outside the gene matches: 0. The DNA for the CDR3 is TGCGCCAGCAGTGAGTCGGGACAGGGCACAGATACGCAGTATTTT. It yields the protein CASSESGQGTDTQYF.

The genes are TRBV10-1 and TRBJ2-7, with a weak D call TRBD1 (6 bases). Germline assignment: CDR1 WNHNN and CDR2 SYGVQD (reference sequence). The CDR3 is 13 residues long. Trimming took off 0 bases at V and 3 bases at J, with 6 bases between the two ends. In DNA form, the CDR3 reads TGCGCCAGCAGTGAGTCGGGACACTACGAGCAGTACTTC. It translates to CASSESGHYEQYF.

The chain couples TRBV5-1 to TRBJ2-2; 9 bases agree with TRBD1. Germline assignment: CDR1 SGHRS and CDR2 YFSETQ. Trimming took 7 bases from V and 5 from J; bases not matched to a gene: 9. The CDR3 is made up of 15 amino acids. This chain's CDR3 is CASARDRVRTGELFF. The CDR3 nucleotides are TGCGCCAGCGCCCGGGACAGGGTCAGGACCGGGGAGCTGTTTTTT.

The V gene is TRBV6-1, the J gene TRBJ2-7; D not certain. Trimming stripped 10 bases from V and 1 base from J, with 14 bases between. This CDR3 is 13 amino acids long. CDR1 and CDR2 (germline): MNHNS, SASEGT. The CDR3 bases are TGTGCCACAACGCGTAACCCGTCCTACGAGCAGTACTTC. Protein sequence: CATTRNPSYEQYF.

This chain uses TRBV5-6 with TRBJ2-3; D could derive from TRBD1 or TRBD2 (6 bases each). The V gene's germline CDR1 is SGHDT and CDR2 YYEEEE. Trimming pared 4 bases from V and 2 bases from J, leaving 23 bases between. The CDR3 loop spans 18 amino acids. The CDR3 spells CASSPTAWGAPHTDTQYF. The CDR3 DNA reads as TGTGCCAGCAGCCCTACCGCGTGGGGGGCCCCTCACACAGATACGCAGTATTTT.

The chain uses TRBV21-1 and TRBJ2-4; the DNA was not compared with TRBD2, the D call given in the table. TRBV21-1 is given as a pseudogene. CDR3 length: 20 amino acids. CDR3 protein: CASSDQVGDFLPFAKNIQYF. CDR3 nucleotides: TGTGCCAGCAGCGATCAGGTAGGGGACTTCCTCCCCTTTGCCAAAAACATTCAGTACTTC.

The rearrangement joins TRBV7-3 to TRBJ2-7, with 7 bases lining up with TRBD1. Per germline, CDR1 SGHTA and CDR2 FQGTGA. The trim removed 5 bases at V and 5 bases at J, leaving 6 bases unmatched. The CDR3 consists of 13 residues. Here the CDR3 reads CASSPTGAHEQYF. In DNA form, the CDR3 reads TGTGCCAGCAGCCCAACAGGGGCCCACGAGCAGTACTTC. Using reference TRBV7-3 and TRBJ2-7 for the parts outside the CDR3, the full variable domain is GAGVSQTPSNKVTEKGKYVELRCDPISGHTALYWYRQSLGQGPEFLIYFQGTGAADDSGLPNDRFFAVRPEGSVSTLKIQRTERGDSAVYLCASSPTGAHEQYFGPGTRLTVT.

The J gene is TRBJ1-2, the V gene TRBV18, with TRBD1 as a possible D gene (5 bases). Germline V gene lookup returns CDR1 KGHSH and CDR2 LQKENI. The germline V and J ends were trimmed by 2 bases and 4 bases, with 14 bases remaining between them. The CDR3 is 15 amino acids. The CDR3 is CASSPDPGAPYGYTF. The CDR3 DNA reads TGTGCCAGCTCACCAGACCCCGGGGCCCCCTATGGCTACACCTTC.

The chain is built from TRBV5-4 and TRBJ1-1, with D unclear. Trimming shortened V by 0 bases and J by 4 bases, and 16 bases separated the two germline ends. The CDR3 runs to 16 residues. From germline, CDR1 is SGHNT and CDR2 YYREEE (reference sequence). As DNA, the CDR3 is TGTGCCAGCAGCTTGGGGGGTATCTCCCGGGGCACTGAAGCTTTCTTT. Amino acid sequence: CASSLGGISRGTEAFF.

The V gene is TRBV18, the J gene TRBJ2-3, with D perhaps TRBD1 (5 bases). This CDR3 contains 14 residues. Germline-derived CDR1 and CDR2 are KGHSH and LQKENI. V gave up 3 bases and J gave up 5 bases, with 12 bases separating them. CDR3 bases: TGTGCCAGCTCACCGTCCAGGGTGGGAGATACGCAGTATTTT. Its protein product is CASSPSRVGDTQYF.

The chain couples TRBV7-9 to TRBJ2-7; maybe TRBD2 (6 bases). The CDR3 is 13 amino acids. Germline V lookup: CDR1 SEHNR, CDR2 FQNEAQ (reference sequence). Trimming cost V 7 bases and J 0 bases, with 10 bases left between them. For the CDR3, the DNA is TGTGCCAGCACCCCTAGCGACTCCTACGAGCAGTACTTC. Translated, it gives CASTPSDSYEQYF.

The gene calls are TRBV5-5 and TRBJ2-1; no clear D gene. The CDR3 length is 16 residues. V was shortened by 2 bases and J by 0 bases, with 12 bases between the two germline ends. The germline V gene encodes CDR1 SGHKS and CDR2 YYEKEE (reference sequence). CDR3 loop: CASSFHALSSYNEQFF. The CDR3 region has the DNA TGTGCCAGCAGCTTCCATGCCCTCAGCTCCTACAATGAGCAGTTCTTC.

J is TRBJ1-4 and V is TRBV5-1, with D possibly TRBD1 on 6 matching bases. The V and J ends lost 7 bases and 3 bases respectively, with 13 bases between them. Germline loops: CDR1 SGHRS, CDR2 YFSETQ. The CDR3 extends over 14 amino acids. The CDR3 bases are TGCGCCAGCCGGCGGGGGCAATCTAATGAAAAACTGTTTTTT. This encodes CASRRGQSNEKLFF.

V gene TRBV2 combines with J gene TRBJ2-2; D is possibly TRBD1 (6 bases). Looked up from germline, CDR1 is SNHLY and CDR2 is FYNNEI. This CDR3 spans 13 amino acids. V lost 8 bases, J lost 1 base, and 8 bases lay in between. CDR3 nucleotides: TGTGCCAGCCCGGGACAGAACACCGGGGAGCTGTTTTTT. Translating it yields CASPGQNTGELFF. The full variable domain, its missing parts supplied by reference TRBV2 and TRBJ2-2, is EPEVTQTPSHQVTQMGQEVILRCVPISNHLYFYWYRQILGQKVEFLVSFYNNEISEKSEIFDDQFSVERPDGSNFTLKIRSTKLEDSAMYFCASPGQNTGELFFGEGSRLTVL.

This chain connects TRBV27 to TRBJ2-2; D may be TRBD2 (7 bases). The CDR3 runs to 20 residues. Per germline, CDR1 MNHEY and CDR2 SMNVEV (reference sequence). V dropped 2 bases and J dropped 4 bases, with 26 bases sitting between them. The CDR3 spells CASSLRRGGAKQGGTGELFF. The CDR3 nucleotides read TGTGCCAGCAGTTTACGGAGGGGGGGCGCGAAACAGGGTGGCACCGGGGAGCTGTTTTTT.

In this sample, this clone turned up once. The gene calls are TRBV7-9 and TRBJ1-1; D is possibly TRBD1 (6 bases). CDR1 is SEHNR, CDR2 FQNEAQ, per germline (reference sequence). The CDR3 runs to 14 residues. Trimming shortened V by 1 base and J by 5 bases, and 11 bases separated the two germline ends. Written as DNA, the CDR3 is TGTGCCAGCAGCTTAGACGGGGGCACGACTGAAGCTTTCTTT. Translated, it gives CASSLDGGTTEAFF.

This chain connects TRBV5-1 to TRBJ1-3; 10 bases are a match to TRBD1. The CDR3 spans 15 residues. J was trimmed by 2 bases and V by 4 bases; bases with no gene match: 3. Germline V gives CDR1 SGHRS, CDR2 YFSETQ. In nucleotides, the CDR3 is TGCGCCAGCAGCAAGGACAGGGGGGCTGGAAACACCATATATTTT. Translation gives CASSKDRGAGNTIYF.

The genes are TRBV7-6 and TRBJ1-1; D unresolved. The CDR3 totals 15 residues. V lost 1 base and J lost 4, with 13 bases in between. Germline assignment: CDR1 SGHVS and CDR2 FNYEAQ. CDR3 DNA: TGTGCCAGCAGCTTAGATCGGTGGGAGATCACTGAAGCTTTCTTT. Encoded protein: CASSLDRWEITEAFF.

The chain combines TRBV9 with TRBJ2-3, with D tentatively TRBD2 (6 bases). The V gene's germline CDR1 is SGDLS and CDR2 YYNGEE. The germline V and J ends were trimmed by 1 base and 11 bases, with 20 bases remaining between them. The CDR3 runs to 15 residues. As DNA, the CDR3 is TGTGCCAGCAGCGTATGGGGATACGGAGGGGATCAGCAGTATTTT. This translates into CASSVWGYGGDQQYF.

The chain employs TRBV7-9 and TRBJ2-3, with D perhaps matching TRBD1 (5 bases). CDR3 length equals 18 residues. Germline V CDR1 and CDR2: SEHNR, FQNEAQ (reference sequence). Trimming pared 3 bases from V and 5 bases from J, leaving 24 bases between. The chain's CDR3 is CASSFLGLPVSPVDTQYF. In nucleotides, the CDR3 is TGTGCCAGCAGCTTCCTGGGGCTACCAGTATCCCCAGTAGATACGCAGTATTTT.

J is TRBJ1-2 and V is TRBV7-3, with 11 bases matching TRBD1. The CDR3 is 15 residues long. V was pared by 5 bases and J by 4 bases, with 6 bases of the junction left unmatched. CDR1 and CDR2 from the germline V gene are SGHTA and FQGTGA. The CDR3 nucleotides are TGTGCCAGCAGCCCAGGACAGGGGGCTTTCTATGGCTACACCTTC. As protein: CASSPGQGAFYGYTF.

This chain uses TRBV4-1 with TRBJ2-1, with 9 nucleotides matching TRBD2. CDR1 MGHRA and CDR2 YSYEKL come from the germline V gene. The CDR3 contains 14 residues. Losses at the gene ends were 4 bases for V and 3 bases for J; bases not matched to a gene: 1. The CDR3 region is CASSPTSGYNEQFF. The CDR3 DNA follows: TGCGCCAGCAGCCCGACTAGCGGCTACAATGAGCAGTTCTTC.

This clone was seen a handful of times. The chain is built from TRBV6-1 and TRBJ1-1, with D perhaps TRBD1 (6 bases). V lost 2 bases and J lost 3, with 13 bases in between. The CDR3 loop spans 15 amino acids. CDR1 is MNHNS, CDR2 SASEGT, per germline. This CDR3 reads CASSEWGAGDTEAFF. The DNA of the CDR3 is TGTGCCAGCAGTGAATGGGGGGCCGGGGACACTGAAGCTTTCTTT.

The J gene is TRBJ2-3, the V gene TRBV9; D may correspond to TRBD1 or TRBD2 (5 bases each). Trimming removed 3 bases from V and 5 bases from J, with 7 bases in between. Germline CDR1 reads SGDLS; CDR2 reads YYNGEE. The CDR3 sequence is 12 residues long. The CDR3 nucleotides read TGTGCCAGCAGCGGGGACGGAGATACGCAGTATTTT. Its protein is CASSGDGDTQYF. Based on the CDR3 plus reference TRBV9 and TRBJ2-3, the full variable domain is DSGVTQTPKHLITATGQRVTLRCSPRSGDLSVYWYQQSLDQGLQFLIQYYNGEERAKGNILERFSAQQFPDLHSELNLSSLELGDSALYFCASSGDGDTQYFGPGTRLTVL.

The V and J genes are TRBV7-3 and TRBJ2-1, with D perhaps matching TRBD1 (6 bases). This CDR3 has 14 residues. The germline CDR1 and CDR2 sequences are SGHTA and FQGTGA. Trimming shortened V by 5 bases and J by 4 bases, and 12 bases separated the two germline ends. The chain's CDR3 is CASSQGSLYNEQFF. The CDR3 DNA reads as TGTGCCAGCAGCCAGGGGTCCTTATACAATGAGCAGTTCTTC.

This clone was seen a single time. V gene TRBV20-1 combines with J gene TRBJ2-1; D is ambiguous. Germline-derived CDR1 and CDR2 are DFQATT and SNEGSKA (reference sequence). The CDR3 extends over 11 amino acids. Trimming stripped 3 bases from V and 6 bases from J, with 6 bases between. CDR3 region: CSARLGNEQFF. In DNA form, the CDR3 reads TGCAGTGCTAGGTTGGGCAATGAGCAGTTCTTC.

The chain links TRBV6-5 to TRBJ1-1, with unresolved D. Germline assignment: CDR1 MNHEY and CDR2 SVGAGI. V lost 4 bases, J lost 2 bases, and 8 bases lay in between. CDR3 length: 13 residues. The CDR3 protein is CASSSHVNTEAFF. In DNA, the CDR3 is TGTGCCAGCAGTTCTCACGTAAACACTGAAGCTTTCTTT.